These T cell receptor beta chains were read from a single sample in a study of blood T cell repertoires in COVID-19. Measured with immunoSEQ multiplex PCR; TCRdb has only the in-frame clones, and not every one. The top ten clones hold approximately 3% of a sample with 130,000 to 150,000 clones, 75% to 90% of them seen once. Sample: peripheral blood. The receptors stem from a woman aged 60-70 years with active COVID-19. The CDR3 runs from the conserved cysteine through the conserved F or W. Each record gives: CDR3 length, clone size, D gene, J gene, V gene, CDR3 protein, CDR3 DNA. A D gene is named only where the DNA matches it firmly. Expanded clones get a size class; other rows say once, few or many, or leave the size out.

17,-,TRBD1,TRBJ2-7,TRBV9,CASSGNPRTGNEVEQYF,TGTGCCAGCAGTGGGAACCCTCGGACAGGGAATGAGGTCGAGCAGTACTTC
16,-,TRBD2,TRBJ2-1,TRBV11-2,CASSTTTSGSVYEQFF,TGTGCCAGCAGCACAACGACTAGCGGGAGTGTGTATGAGCAGTTCTTC
16,-,TRBD2,TRBJ2-3,TRBV18,CASSLPWGGSTDTQYF,TGTGCCAGCTCACTACCTTGGGGCGGGAGTACAGATACGCAGTATTTT
14,-,-,TRBJ1-4,TRBV11-2,CASSLWVQDSPLFF,TGTGCCAGCAGCTTATGGGTTCAGGACAGCCCTCTGTTTTTT
14,-,-,TRBJ1-4,TRBV6-6,CASRDNRANEKLFF,TGTGCCAGCAGAGATAATAGAGCTAATGAAAAACTGTTTTTT
14,-,-,TRBJ1-2,TRBV5-1,CASSLEQQNYGYTF,TGCGCCAGCAGCTTGGAACAGCAGAACTATGGCTACACCTTC
13,few,-,TRBJ1-1,TRBV6-6,CASSYEGNTEAFF,TGTGCCAGCAGTTACGAGGGGAACACTGAAGCTTTCTTT
15,-,-,TRBJ2-5,TRBV7-3,CASSLGLSRKETQYF,TGTGCCAGCAGCTTAGGTCTCTCTAGAAAAGAGACCCAGTACTTC
17,-,-,TRBJ1-5,TRBV6-1,CASSEPQSTFKGQPQHF,TGTGCCAGCAGTGAACCTCAGTCGACATTCAAAGGTCAGCCCCAGCATTTT
17,-,-,TRBJ1-4,TRBV5-1,CASSTSGRYSTNEKLFF,TGCGCCAGCAGCACCTCCGGCAGGTACTCAACTAATGAAAAACTGTTTTTT
14,-,-,TRBJ2-2,TRBV7-2,CASSLGSNTGELFF,TGTGCCAGCAGCTTAGGTAGCAACACCGGGGAGCTGTTTTTT
14,-,-,TRBJ2-7,TRBV27,CASSPKPDSYEQYF,TGTGCCAGCAGTCCCAAACCAGACTCCTACGAGCAGTACTTC
15,once,TRBD2,TRBJ2-3,TRBV7-3,CASSPGLRGADTQYF,TGTGCCAGCAGCCCGGGACTACGAGGCGCAGATACGCAGTATTTT
15,-,TRBD1,TRBJ2-7,TRBV28,CASSLLGTGRTEQYF,TGTGCCAGCAGTTTATTGGGGACAGGGCGTACGGAGCAGTACTTC
11,-,-,TRBJ1-1,TRBV20-1,CSARDLGAAFF,TGCAGTGCTAGAGATTTGGGGGCGGCTTTCTTT
13,-,-,TRBJ1-2,TRBV9,CASRNTGIYGYTF,TGTGCCAGCAGAAACACAGGAATCTATGGCTACACCTTC
15,-,-,TRBJ1-6,TRBV4-3,CASSQDRGRGTPLHF,TGCGCCAGCAGCCAAGATCGGGGTCGAGGGACACCCCTCCACTTT
16,-,TRBD1,TRBJ1-4,TRBV9,CASSARGAGGEEKLFF,TGTGCCAGCAGCGCGAGGGGTGCAGGGGGAGAAGAAAAACTGTTTTTT
17,-,TRBD1,TRBJ2-1,TRBV24-1,CATSRSGGQGVYNEQFF,TGTGCCACCAGTCGGAGTGGGGGACAGGGGGTATACAATGAGCAGTTCTTC
12,once,-,TRBJ1-2,TRBV5-5,CASSSDIDGYTF,TGTGCCAGCAGCTCGGACATTGATGGCTACACCTTC
15,-,TRBD1,TRBJ1-2,TRBV9,CASSVTPTGRGGYTF,TGTGCCAGCAGCGTAACCCCGACAGGGAGAGGTGGCTACACCTTC
15,-,-,TRBJ2-3,TRBV5-4,CASSLDSTGTDTQYF,TGTGCCAGCAGCTTGGATTCCACTGGCACAGATACGCAGTATTTT
14,-,-,TRBJ2-1,TRBV4-2,CASSQTDTYNEQFF,TGTGCCAGCAGCCAGACAGATACCTACAATGAGCAGTTCTTC
16,-,-,TRBJ2-1,TRBV27,CASREQGWGTYNEQFF,TGTGCCAGCAGGGAGCAGGGTTGGGGAACCTACAATGAGCAGTTCTTC
16,-,-,TRBJ2-1,TRBV28,CASSRYNGSPYNEQFF,TGTGCCAGCAGTCGCTATAACGGGAGCCCCTACAATGAGCAGTTCTTC
14,-,TRBD1,TRBJ1-1,TRBV4-2,CASSQDQGATEAFF,TGTGCCAGCAGCCAGGACCAGGGGGCCACTGAAGCTTTCTTT
14,-,TRBD1,TRBJ2-7,TRBV6-5,CASSYGTGVYEQYF,TGTGCCAGCAGTTACGGGACAGGGGTGTACGAGCAGTACTTC
14,-,TRBD2,TRBJ2-1,TRBV7-2,CASSLVAGANEQFF,TGTGCCAGCAGCTTAGTAGCGGGAGCCAATGAGCAGTTCTTC
16,-,-,TRBJ2-7,TRBV4-3,CASSQDQWRGLDEQYF,TGCGCCAGCAGCCAAGACCAATGGAGGGGGCTCGACGAGCAGTACTTC
16,-,TRBD2,TRBJ2-7,TRBV11-2,CASSLTSGSPDYEQYF,TGTGCCAGCAGCTTAACTAGCGGAAGTCCGGACTACGAGCAGTACTTC
15,-,TRBD1,TRBJ1-3,TRBV7-2,CASSVGQGGGNTIYF,TGTGCCAGCAGCGTTGGACAGGGTGGAGGAAACACCATATATTTT
12,once,TRBD1,TRBJ1-2,TRBV19,CASSSRQGVYTF,TGTGCCAGTAGTTCCCGACAGGGGGTCTACACCTTC
17,-,TRBD2,TRBJ2-7,TRBV27,CASSPLGLAGGRYEQYF,TGTGCCAGCAGTCCCTTGGGACTAGCGGGAGGGCGGTACGAGCAGTACTTC
15,few,-,TRBJ2-7,TRBV3-1/TRBV3-2,CASSQASVGFYEQYF,TGTGCCAGCAGCCAAGCTAGCGTAGGTTTCTACGAGCAGTACTTC
16,-,TRBD2,TRBJ2-5,TRBV5-6,CASSLEGAGGGETQYF,TGTGCCAGCAGCTTGGAAGGAGCGGGAGGCGGGGAGACCCAGTACTTC
13,-,-,TRBJ2-1,TRBV11-3,CASSLAVEGEQFF,TGTGCCAGCAGCTTAGCGGTCGAGGGTGAGCAGTTCTTC
18,-,TRBD1,TRBJ2-1,TRBV5-3,CARSYRPPTGGAYNEQFF,TGTGCCAGAAGCTACCGACCCCCGACAGGGGGCGCCTACAATGAGCAGTTCTTC
14,-,TRBD2,TRBJ2-3,TRBV18,CASSQERGADTQYF,TGTGCCAGCTCACAAGAACGGGGGGCAGATACGCAGTATTTT
15,-,TRBD2,TRBJ2-5,TRBV27,CASRPGGRDGETQYF,TGTGCCAGCAGACCGGGGGGTCGTGACGGAGAGACCCAGTACTTC
14,-,-,TRBJ2-1,TRBV10-3,CAIMRGGSYNEQFF,TGTGCCATCATGAGGGGGGGCTCCTACAATGAGCAGTTCTTC
12,-,-,TRBJ2-5,TRBV29-1,CSVSRVYETQYF,TGCAGCGTTTCCAGGGTTTACGAGACCCAGTACTTC